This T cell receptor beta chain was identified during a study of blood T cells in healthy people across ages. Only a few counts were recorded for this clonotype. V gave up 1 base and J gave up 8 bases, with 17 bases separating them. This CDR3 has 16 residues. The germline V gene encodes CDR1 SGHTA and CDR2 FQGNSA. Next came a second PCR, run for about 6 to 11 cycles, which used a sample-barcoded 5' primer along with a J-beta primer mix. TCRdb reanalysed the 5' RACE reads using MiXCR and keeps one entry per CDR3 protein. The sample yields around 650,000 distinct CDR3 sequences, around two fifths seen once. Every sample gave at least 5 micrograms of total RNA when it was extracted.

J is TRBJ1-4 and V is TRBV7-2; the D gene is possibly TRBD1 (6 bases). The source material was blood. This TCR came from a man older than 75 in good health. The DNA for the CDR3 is TGTGCCAGCAGCTTAGATGGTAGTCAGGGGAGGGAAAAACTGTTTTTT. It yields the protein CASSLDGSQGREKLFF.